The rows below give T cell receptor beta chains drawn from one sample of a study of T-cell reconstitution after alpha-beta-depleted transplantation in children. TCRdb re-derived calls from the PCR reads in MiXCR, one entry per CDR3 protein. The data hold about 15,000 distinct CDR3 sequences, with roughly 7.6% observed a single time. The sequences come from PBMCs, mostly from graft donor cells, collected 60 days after TCRalphabeta/CD19-depleted stem cell transplant. These receptors came from a boy younger than two who had a stem cell transplant for Wiskott-Aldrich syndrome, so the T cells may come from the graft donor. The CDR3 runs from the conserved cysteine through the conserved F or W. Each record gives: D gene, clone size, V gene, J gene, CDR3 length, CDR3 DNA, CDR3 protein. D genes are given only for firm matches. Part of the rows lack a size; the others show once, few, many or a class for expanded clones.

>TRBD1|few|TRBV14|TRBJ2-7|15
TGTGCCAGCAGTTACAGGGGGCTTTATTCCTACGAGCAGTACTTC
CASSYRGLYSYEQYF
>TRBD2|many|TRBV4-2|TRBJ2-3|16
TGTGCCAGCAGCCAAGACTTTGGACTAGCGGGAGATACGCAGTATTTT
CASSQDFGLAGDTQYF
>NA|many|TRBV7-9|TRBJ1-5|12
TGTGCCAGCAGCTTAGGGGGGCGGCCCCAGCATTTT
CASSLGGRPQHF
>NA|many|TRBV7-9|TRBJ1-1|16
TGTGCCAGCAGCTCCGTCCCCCGGTCAACGAACACTGAAGCTTTCTTT
CASSSVPRSTNTEAFF
>NA|many|TRBV13|TRBJ2-7|11
TGTGCCAGCAGCTCTTACTACGAGCAGTACTTC
CASSSYYEQYF
>NA|many|TRBV15|TRBJ2-7|13
TGTGCCACCAGCAGAGGGCAGGGCGGCCTTTCCAACTTC
CATSRGQGGLSNF
>NA|many|TRBV11-2|TRBJ2-2|14
TGTGCCAGCAGCTTTGGCCAGAACACCGGGGAGCTGTTTTTT
CASSFGQNTGELFF
>TRBD1|few|TRBV12-3/TRBV12-4|TRBJ2-7|14
TGTGCCAGCATTAAAGACAGGGGGCACGGCGAGCAGTACTTC
CASIKDRGHGEQYF
>TRBD2|NA|TRBV28|TRBJ2-2|14
TGTGCCAGCAGTACTAGCGGGAGGCTGGGGGAGCTGTTTTTT
CASSTSGRLGELFF
>TRBD1|few|TRBV5-1|TRBJ2-2|15
TGCGCCAGCAGCTGGGGACAGGGCAGCACCGGGGAGCTGTTTTTT
CASSWGQGSTGELFF
>NA|many|TRBV10-3|TRBJ2-2|16
TGTGCCATCAGTGAGTCGAGTCGTGGGGACACCGGGGAGCTGTTTTTT
CAISESSRGDTGELFF
>NA|many|TRBV12-3/TRBV12-4|TRBJ2-7|13
TGTGCCAGCAGTCAGGACAGTTTCTACGAGCAGTACTTC
CASSQDSFYEQYF
>TRBD1|many|TRBV10-3|TRBJ1-1|15
TGTGCCATCAGTGATTCCTGGACAGGGGGCGTTGAAGCTTTCTTT
CAISDSWTGGVEAFF
>TRBD1|many|TRBV29-1|TRBJ2-7|14
TGCAGCGTTGTTGCTACGACAGGGGGCCACGAGCAGTACTTC
CSVVATTGGHEQYF
>NA|many|TRBV25-1|TRBJ2-1|15
TGTGCCAGCAGGTCGGAAGTTAGAGACTACAATGAGCAGTTCTTC
CASRSEVRDYNEQFF
>NA|many|TRBV19|TRBJ2-7|11
TGTGCCAGTAGTCGAGGCTACGAGCAGTACTTC
CASSRGYEQYF
>NA|few|TRBV11-3|TRBJ1-5|13
TGTGCCAGCAGCTCGTTCCTGGGTCAGCCCCAGCATTTT
CASSSFLGQPQHF
>TRBD2|many|TRBV12-3/TRBV12-4|TRBJ2-1|15
TGTGCCAGCAGCCGGACTAGCGGGAGGAAAAATGAGCAGTTCTTC
CASSRTSGRKNEQFF
>NA|many|TRBV13|TRBJ2-2|15
TGTGCCAGCAGCTTAAGGCCTAGCATCACCGGGGAGCTGTTTTTT
CASSLRPSITGELFF
>TRBD2|many|TRBV3-1|TRBJ2-3|15
TGTGCCAGCAGCCAAGGGGGACTAGCGGGAGATACGCAGTATTTT
CASSQGGLAGDTQYF
>TRBD2|many|TRBV29-1|TRBJ2-7|13
TGCAGCGTTTCACTAGCGGGAGTCGGGGAGCAGTACTTC
CSVSLAGVGEQYF
>TRBD2|many|TRBV25-1|TRBJ2-3|15
TGTGCCAGCAGCACTGGGACTAGCGCATGGGATACGCAGTATTTT
CASSTGTSAWDTQYF
>NA|NA|TRBV11-3|TRBJ2-2|14
TGTGCCAGCAGCTTAGATCCGGTCACCGGGGAGCTGTTTTTT
CASSLDPVTGELFF
>NA|NA|TRBV7-9|TRBJ1-3|14
TGTGCCAGCAGTCCCGGGACTACTGGAAACACCATATATTTT
CASSPGTTGNTIYF
>NA|medium-sized|TRBV7-9|TRBJ1-5|17
TGTGCCAGCAGCTTAGTAGGGGGGCCTGGGCGCAATCAGCCCCAGCATTTT
CASSLVGGPGRNQPQHF
>TRBD2|NA|TRBV4-1|TRBJ2-7|15
TGCGCCAGTACCGAACCAAGCGGGAGCCTCTACGAGCAGTACTTC
CASTEPSGSLYEQYF